This is a list of T cell receptor beta chains from one sample in a study of blood T cell repertoires in COVID-19. Clones were read by immunoSEQ multiplex PCR, and TCRdb kept only the in-frame ones, dropping some. The sample has around 310,000 clones, 85% to 90% seen once. The sequenced sample was PBMCs or T cells enriched from blood (not recorded which). These receptors originate from a woman under 40 who had recovered from COVID-19. Both conserved end residues are part of each CDR3. Each record gives: CDR3 protein, CDR3 DNA, J gene, V gene, clone size, D gene. The D gene is left open where the match is weak. A row's size may be missing; if present it is once, few, many or a size class.

CDR3: CASSSGLAGAETQYF; DNA: TGTGCCAGCAGCTCGGGACTAGCGGGAGCTGAGACCCAGTACTTC; J: TRBJ2-5; V: TRBV7-3; size: -; D: TRBD2
CDR3: CASSQELTSVYEQYF; DNA: TGCGCCAGCAGCCAAGAGTTGACTAGTGTATACGAGCAGTACTTC; J: TRBJ2-7; V: TRBV4-1; size: -; D: -
CDR3: CASSYAGGNYNEQFF; DNA: TGTGCCAGCAGTTACGCGGGAGGGAATTACAATGAGCAGTTCTTC; J: TRBJ2-1; V: TRBV6-5; size: -; D: TRBD2
CDR3: CASSIGGQNYGYTF; DNA: TGTGCCAGTAGTATTGGGGGACAGAACTATGGCTACACCTTC; J: TRBJ1-2; V: TRBV19; size: once; D: TRBD1
CDR3: CASSPTSGDVYEQFF; DNA: TGTGCCAGCAGCCCAACTAGCGGAGACGTCTATGAGCAGTTCTTC; J: TRBJ2-1; V: TRBV5-4; size: once; D: TRBD2
CDR3: CASSLLADSFNEQFF; DNA: TGTGCCAGCAGCCTCCTAGCGGATAGTTTCAATGAGCAGTTCTTC; J: TRBJ2-1; V: TRBV3-1/TRBV3-2; size: -; D: TRBD2
CDR3: CASSQDRQGLSWSGNTIYF; DNA: TGTGCCAGCAGCCAAGATCGACAGGGCCTCTCTTGGTCTGGAAACACCATATATTTT; J: TRBJ1-3; V: TRBV3-1/TRBV3-2; size: -; D: TRBD1
CDR3: CASSYDRGNHEQYF; DNA: TGTGCCAGCAGTTATGACAGGGGGAACCACGAGCAGTACTTC; J: TRBJ2-7; V: TRBV6-5; size: few; D: TRBD1
CDR3: CASSASYEQYF; DNA: TGCGCCAGCTCCGCGTCCTACGAGCAGTACTTC; J: TRBJ2-7; V: TRBV5-1; size: -; D: -
CDR3: CASSQIMTSGYANTGELFF; DNA: TGCGCCAGCAGTCAAATCATGACTAGCGGGTACGCGAACACCGGGGAGCTGTTTTTT; J: TRBJ2-2; V: TRBV4-1; size: -; D: TRBD2
CDR3: CASYRQGDSPLHF; DNA: TGTGCCAGCTACCGGCAGGGCGATTCACCCCTCCACTTT; J: TRBJ1-6; V: TRBV2; size: -; D: -
CDR3: CAISEYLPGNLYEQYF; DNA: TGTGCCATCAGTGAGTACCTCCCGGGGAATTTGTACGAGCAGTACTTC; J: TRBJ2-7; V: TRBV10-3; size: -; D: -
CDR3: CASSLAQIMNTEAFF; DNA: TGTGCCAGCAGCTTGGCCCAGATCATGAACACTGAAGCTTTCTTT; J: TRBJ1-1; V: TRBV11-3; size: -; D: -
CDR3: CASSYSSRQETQYF; DNA: TGTGCCAGCAGTTACTCTAGCAGACAAGAGACCCAGTACTTC; J: TRBJ2-5; V: TRBV6-2/TRBV6-3; size: -; D: -
CDR3: CASRDIIGQKPYEQYF; DNA: TGTGCCAGTAGGGACATTATAGGACAGAAGCCCTACGAGCAGTACTTC; J: TRBJ2-7; V: TRBV19; size: -; D: -
CDR3: CASSLLGQGNEKLFF; DNA: TGTGCCAGCAGCTTATTGGGACAGGGGAATGAAAAACTGTTTTTT; J: TRBJ1-4; V: TRBV7-9; size: -; D: TRBD1
CDR3: CASSSQGLNEKLFF; DNA: TGTGCCAGCAGTTCCCAGGGCCTTAATGAAAAACTGTTTTTT; J: TRBJ1-4; V: TRBV27; size: -; D: -